The clone carrying this T cell receptor beta chain was observed a few times. This specimen belongs to a study of CD8 T cells in Susac syndrome. Reverse transcription of about 0.5 to 1 ug RNA was performed with random hexamers. TCRdb passed the immunoSEQ multiplex PCR reads through MiXCR, listing each CDR3 protein once. In the table there are under 350,000 distinct CDR3 sequences, about 91% of which are singletons. The sequenced target, TCR beta, came from blood CD8+ and CD4+ T cells. The patients who served as multiple sclerosis controls were treatment-naive and had stable or active relapsing-remitting disease that fulfilled the revised McDonald criteria. Through negative isolation, CD4+ and CD8+ T cells were obtained, while TEMRA cells were enriched using FACS. The germline CDR1 and CDR2 sequences are LNHDA and SQIVND (reference sequence). The CDR3 covers 14 residues. V lost 5 bases, J lost 0 bases, and 11 bases lay in between.

The source is a human donor with multiple sclerosis. The rearrangement joins TRBV19 to TRBJ2-7, with D maybe TRBD2 (5 bases). The specimen was CD4+ T cells from PBMCs. The CDR3 spells CASSSSGSSYEQYF. The CDR3 DNA reads as TGTGCCAGTAGTTCAAGCGGCAGCTCCTACGAGCAGTACTTC.